The rows below give T cell receptor beta chains drawn from one sample of a study of blood T cells in healthy people across ages. From the 5' RACE reads, TCRdb called clonotypes with MiXCR, one entry per CDR3 protein. This table has approximately 780,000 distinct CDR3 sequences, about 26% appearing once. The same data also contributed to another study, on T cells of mothers and their children.

Sequencing used blood. Source of these receptors: a boy under 18 in good health. Both conserved end residues are part of each CDR3. D genes are given only for firm matches. Rows give clone size only sometimes, using once, few, many, or a class for an expanded clone.

TRBV18	TRBJ2-7	.	TRBD2	TGTGCCAGCTCACCACAAGCGGGGGAAACGTACGAGCAGTACTTC	CASSPQAGETYEQYF
TRBV3-1	TRBJ2-2	.	.	TGTGCCAGCAGCCATCCGGGACTCAGTGGCACCGGGGAGCTGTTTTTT	CASSHPGLSGTGELFF
TRBV7-2	TRBJ2-6	.	TRBD2	TGTGCCAGCAGCTTAGGGCTAGCGGGGGGGCCAAGGGCCAACGTCCTGACTTTC	CASSLGLAGGPRANVLTF
TRBV6-6	TRBJ2-7	.	.	TGTGCCAGCTACTACGAGGGGAGTATTCAGTACTTC	CASYYEGSIQYF
TRBV9	TRBJ1-1	.	TRBD1	TGTGCCAGCAGCCACGGACAGGGGCTGAACACTGAAGCTTTCTTT	CASSHGQGLNTEAFF
TRBV20-1	TRBJ1-6	few	TRBD1	TGCAGTGCCGGGGGGACAGGGAAGGGTTCACCCCTCCACTTT	CSAGGTGKGSPLHF
TRBV11-2	TRBJ1-1	.	.	TGTGCCAGCAGCCCCTCACAGGGCTCTGAAGCTTTCTTT	CASSPSQGSEAFF
TRBV6-2/TRBV6-3	TRBJ1-1	.	TRBD1	TGTGCCAGCAGACCCTACAGGGGGCCGAACACTGAAGCTTTCTTT	CASRPYRGPNTEAFF
TRBV18	TRBJ1-4	few	.	TGTGCCAGCTCACCATGGGAAGGGGATGAAAAACTGTTTTTT	CASSPWEGDEKLFF
TRBV10-1	TRBJ2-1	few	.	TGCGCCAGCAGCCGTGACAGGAGCTCCTACAATGAGCAGTTCTTC	CASSRDRSSYNEQFF
TRBV6-2/TRBV6-3	TRBJ2-3	once	.	TGTGCCAGCAGTTACAGGGGGCAGTATTTT	CASSYRGQYF
TRBV5-1	TRBJ1-5	.	.	TGCGCCAGCAGCTTGGAGGATCCGTCCTTTCAGCCCCAGCATTTT	CASSLEDPSFQPQHF
TRBV4-2	TRBJ1-6	.	.	TGTGCCAGCAGCCAAGGTCACCGGATTGGGGGTTCACCCCTCCACTTT	CASSQGHRIGGSPLHF
TRBV28	TRBJ1-6	few	TRBD1	TGTGCCAGCTCCCTAGGGACAGGCAGTATGAGGTCACCCCTCCACTTT	CASSLGTGSMRSPLHF
TRBV24-1	TRBJ2-1	.	TRBD1	TGTGCCACCAGTGAAAAGACAGGGTTTGAGCAGTTCTTC	CATSEKTGFEQFF
TRBV20-1	TRBJ2-7	many	.	TGCAGTGCTAGAGTCGGTGAACCTGGGGAGCAGTACTTC	CSARVGEPGEQYF
TRBV12-3/TRBV12-4	TRBJ2-5	.	TRBD2	TGTGCCAGCAGTTTCGGGGGACTAGCGGGGGAACAAGAGACCCAGTACTTC	CASSFGGLAGEQETQYF
TRBV6-2/TRBV6-3	TRBJ1-2	.	.	TGTGCCAGCAGTTACTCGAGACTTCCCCTTAACTATGGCTACACCTTC	CASSYSRLPLNYGYTF
TRBV12-3/TRBV12-4	TRBJ2-7	.	TRBD1	TGTGCCAGCAGTTTAAGTTGGACAGGGACCTACGAGCAGTACTTC	CASSLSWTGTYEQYF
TRBV7-2	TRBJ1-5	.	.	TGTGCCAGCAGCTCCCAATCAGGGATGAGCAATCAGCCCCAGCATTTT	CASSSQSGMSNQPQHF
TRBV10-3	TRBJ2-1	few	TRBD2	TGTGCCATCAGTGAGTCCCCTAGCGGGGGGGATGAGCAGTTCTTC	CAISESPSGGDEQFF
TRBV3-1	TRBJ2-3	once	TRBD2	TGTGCCAGCAGCCAAGAGGGGATCCTAGCGGGATACACAGATACGCAGTATTTT	CASSQEGILAGYTDTQYF